A single sample is the source of the 26 T cell receptor beta chains below, sequenced in a study of T cell repertoires in ileal Crohn's disease. Sequenced by immunoSEQ multiplex PCR; TCRdb stores in-frame clones only, minus some. The repertoire holds roughly 28,000 clones, with roughly 81% as singletons. The specimen was ileal tissue. Receptors were obtained from an adult with Crohn's disease.

The rearrangement uses TRBV6-1 and TRBJ2-2, with D perhaps matching TRBD2 (7 bases). This CDR3 contains 12 residues. V lost 8 bases and J lost 6, with 10 bases in between. Germline CDR1 and CDR2: MNHNS and SASEGT. CDR3 region: CASGRGAGELFF. CDR3 in DNA: TGTGCCAGCGGGAGGGGGGCCGGGGAGCTGTTTTTT.

This clone has a single count. The CDR3 spells CASSNREGGLTQYF. CDR3 in DNA: TGTGCCAGTAGTAACAGGGAGGGGGGCCTCACGCAGTATTTT. The V and J genes are TRBV19 and TRBJ2-3; maybe TRBD2 (7 bases). V lost 4 bases and J lost 9, with 17 bases in between. The CDR3 extends over 14 amino acids. The germline V gene encodes CDR1 LNHDA and CDR2 SQIVND (reference sequence).

This chain links TRBV11-2 with TRBJ2-5; D gene unclear. The CDR3 runs 17 residues. Trimming cost V 2 bases and J 1 base, with 17 bases left between them. Germline lookup yields CDR1 SGHAT and CDR2 FQNNGV. The CDR3 here is CASSLQIMGSRQETQYF. In DNA form, the CDR3 reads TGTGCCAGCAGCTTACAAATCATGGGCAGCCGCCAAGAGACCCAGTACTTC.

The V gene is TRBV18, the J gene TRBJ1-5; TRBD1 matches 10 bases. The J segment lost 6 bases and the V segment lost 4 bases, leaving 6 bases of the junction unmatched. This CDR3 contains 15 residues. CDR1 KGHSH and CDR2 LQKENI come from the germline V gene. The CDR3 nucleotides are TGTGCCAGCTCACAAGGGACAGGGGCGACTCAGCCCCAGCATTTT. Protein: CASSQGTGATQPQHF.

The V and J genes are TRBV7-8 and TRBJ2-3, with TRBD2 matching over 9 bases. The V gene end was trimmed by 2 bases and the J gene end by 5 bases; junction bases not matched to a gene: 5. The CDR3 runs 15 residues. Germline-derived CDR1 and CDR2 are SGHVS and FQNEAQ. For the CDR3, the DNA is TGTGCCAGCAGCTTACGCGGGGGGGCCGTAGATACGCAGTATTTT. This encodes CASSLRGGAVDTQYF.

V gene TRBV30 combines with J gene TRBJ1-4; TRBD1 matches at 9 bases. Per germline, CDR1 GTSNPN and CDR2 SVGIG (reference sequence). The CDR3 covers 13 residues. V lost 5 bases and J lost 7; bases outside the gene matches: 5. CDR3 loop: CAWGRDRAEKLFF. The DNA for the CDR3 is TGTGCCTGGGGACGGGACAGGGCTGAAAAACTGTTTTTT.

This chain links TRBV18 with TRBJ1-4; TRBD1 matches at 10 bases. This CDR3 is built from 15 residues. From germline, CDR1 is KGHSH and CDR2 LQKENI. J gave up 8 bases and V 3 bases, and 6 bases lay outside the gene matches. This CDR3 is CASSPGQGRGEKLFF. CDR3 DNA: TGTGCCAGCTCACCGGGACAGGGGAGAGGAGAAAAACTGTTTTTT.

The chain carries TRBV4-2 and TRBJ1-2, with D possibly being TRBD1 (6 bases). CDR1 is LGHNA, CDR2 YNFKEQ, per germline. V was pared by 4 bases and J by 8 bases, with 23 bases between. The CDR3 covers 16 residues. This CDR3 reads CASSPEISWGGAGYTF. CDR3 nucleotide sequence: TGTGCCAGCAGCCCAGAAATTTCTTGGGGGGGGGCAGGCTACACCTTC.

J is TRBJ1-4 and V is TRBV4-1; D unresolved. Deletions cut 3 bases from V and 8 bases from J, with 10 bases between. Germline values: CDR1 MGHRA, CDR2 YSYEKL. The CDR3 runs to 13 residues. This chain's CDR3 is CASSQFSQEKLFF. The CDR3 nucleotides are TGCGCCAGCAGCCAGTTCTCGCAGGAAAAACTGTTTTTT.

This clone was found once. This sequence joins TRBV18 and TRBJ2-5, with TRBD2 matching 8 bases. After removal of 8 bases from V and 5 bases from J, the junction contained 10 bases not matched to a gene. The CDR3 consists of 14 residues. Germline values: CDR1 KGHSH, CDR2 LQKENI. Here the CDR3 DNA reads TGTGCCAGCCACCCGGGAGGGAGCACTGAGACCCAGTACTTC. As protein: CASHPGGSTETQYF.

The V and J genes are TRBV18 and TRBJ2-5, with a possible D match to TRBD2 (5 bases). This CDR3 region has 13 residues. Germline V gene sequence: CDR1 KGHSH, CDR2 LQKENI. V lost 3 bases and J 2 bases, leaving 7 bases between the germline ends. The CDR3 DNA reads as TGTGCCAGCTCACCGGACTCACAAGAGACCCAGTACTTC. This encodes CASSPDSQETQYF.

The count of this clone is one. The chain employs TRBV19 and TRBJ2-1, with 10 bases aligning to TRBD2. J gave up 3 bases and V 3 bases, and 2 bases lay outside the gene matches. CDR3 length: 15 amino acids. Looked up from germline, CDR1 is LNHDA and CDR2 is SQIVND (reference sequence). The CDR3 DNA is TGTGCCAGTAGTATTAGCGGGGGGTTCTACAATGAGCAGTTCTTC. Its translation: CASSISGGFYNEQFF.

The chain combines TRBV5-4 with TRBJ2-5; 8 bases fit TRBD2. Germline trimming cut 4 bases from V and 4 bases from J; bases unmatched to any gene: 12. This CDR3 contains 16 residues. From germline, CDR1 is SGHNT and CDR2 YYREEE (reference sequence). CDR3 nucleotides: TGTGCCAGCAGCCCTACGGGGACTAGAGGGGCAGAGACCCAGTACTTC. This gives the protein CASSPTGTRGAETQYF.

The CDR3, as DNA: TGTGCCAGCAGTTGGCAGGGGTCGGGATACGAGCAGTACTTC. This encodes CASSWQGSGYEQYF. The gene calls are TRBV6-7 and TRBJ2-7; D possibly corresponds to TRBD1 (6 bases). Being an ORF, TRBV6-7 has a function that is uncertain. CDR3 size: 14 residues. V shed 4 bases and J shed 4 bases, with 14 bases lying between them.

This sequence joins TRBV5-1 and TRBJ2-7, with 10 bases lining up with TRBD1. Germline assignment: CDR1 SGHRS and CDR2 YFSETQ. The ends lost 4 bases at V and 5 bases at J; junction bases unmatched: 6. CDR3 length equals 14 residues. CDR3 nucleotide sequence: TGCGCCAGCAGCCTTGGGACAGGGGCCGACGAGCAGTACTTC. Amino acid sequence: CASSLGTGADEQYF.

This chain links TRBV5-1 with TRBJ2-5; weak D call: TRBD2 (6 bases). V dropped 5 bases and J dropped 5 bases, with 10 bases sitting between them. The CDR3 length is 12 residues. Germline values: CDR1 SGHRS, CDR2 YFSETQ. The CDR3 DNA follows: TGCGCCAGCAGTAGGGACTGGGAGACCCAGTACTTC. It translates to CASSRDWETQYF.

In its sample, this clone was seen a few times. Other nucleotide sequences in the sample specify the same CDR3. This chain joins TRBV5-1 and TRBJ2-5; D gene uncertain. V was pared by 5 bases and J by 5 bases, with 7 bases between. CDR3 length: 11 residues. Germline values: CDR1 SGHRS, CDR2 YFSETQ. The CDR3 coding sequence is TGCGCCAGCAGGGAAGCGGAGACCCAGTACTTC. It codes for CASREAETQYF.

J is TRBJ1-3 and V is TRBV4-1; TRBD1 matches at 9 bases. Germline CDR1 MGHRA, CDR2 YSYEKL. The CDR3 extends over 16 amino acids. Trimming cost V 2 bases and J 3 bases; bases outside gene matches: 5. CDR3 sequence: CASSQLGTGIGNTIYF. The DNA of the CDR3 is TGCGCCAGCAGCCAACTCGGGACAGGGATTGGAAACACCATATATTTT.

V and J are TRBV9 and TRBJ1-6; a possible D gene is TRBD1 (5 bases). The germline V and J ends were trimmed by 0 bases and 7 bases, with 11 bases remaining between them. The germline V gene encodes CDR1 SGDLS and CDR2 YYNGEE. This CDR3 comprises 15 residues. In nucleotides, the CDR3 is TGTGCCAGCAGCGTAGTTCCAGGGTCAAATTCACCCCTCCACTTT. Translation: CASSVVPGSNSPLHF.

This clone was found a few times. The chain has TRBV10-3 and TRBJ1-1; TRBD1 matches 9 bases. The CDR3 consists of 13 residues. Trimming took 5 bases from V and 4 from J; bases not matched to a gene: 2. Germline V gene sequence: CDR1 ENHRY, CDR2 SYGVKD. CDR3 residues: CAISRQGGTEAFF. The CDR3 nucleotides are TGTGCCATCAGTAGACAGGGGGGCACTGAAGCTTTCTTT.

This sequence joins TRBV9 and TRBJ2-3; possible D gene TRBD2, 6 bases. Germline V gene lookup returns CDR1 SGDLS and CDR2 YYNGEE. The CDR3 is made up of 12 amino acids. Deletions cut 3 bases from V and 4 bases from J, with 6 bases between. CDR3 loop: CASSGGADTQYF. CDR3 in DNA: TGTGCCAGCAGCGGGGGGGCAGATACGCAGTATTTT.

V and J are TRBV18 and TRBJ2-5; TRBD2 agrees at 13 bases. The V and J ends lost 6 bases and 4 bases, in that order; junction bases with no gene match: 5. Germline loops: CDR1 KGHSH, CDR2 LQKENI. CDR3 size: 15 residues. The CDR3 sequence: CASSRTSGGLETQYF. CDR3 in DNA: TGTGCCAGCTCTCGGACTAGCGGGGGACTAGAGACCCAGTACTTC.

This sequence joins TRBV18 and TRBJ2-2; weak D call: TRBD1 (6 bases). Per germline, CDR1 KGHSH and CDR2 LQKENI. V dropped 0 bases and J dropped 4 bases, with 9 bases sitting between them. The CDR3 loop spans 15 amino acids. DNA for the CDR3: TGTGCCAGCTCACCACCCAAAGGGGGCACCGGGGAGCTGTTTTTT. It translates to CASSPPKGGTGELFF.

The CDR3 nucleotides read TGTGCCAGCAGCTTAATTGGGACTAGCACAGATACGCAGTATTTT. It specifies CASSLIGTSTDTQYF. The chain recombines TRBV7-8 with TRBJ2-3, with D possibly matching TRBD2 (6 bases). The length of the CDR3 is 15 residues. The V gene's germline CDR1 is SGHVS and CDR2 FQNEAQ. The V and J ends lost 2 bases and 0 bases respectively, with 9 bases between them.

This chain connects TRBV6-5 to TRBJ1-5; D is ambiguous. The CDR3 consists of 14 residues. Germline V gene sequence: CDR1 MNHEY, CDR2 SVGAGI. V lost 3 bases to trimming and J lost 0 bases, with 6 bases between them. Written as DNA, the CDR3 is TGTGCCAGCAGTTATTTCGGTAGCAATCAGCCCCAGCATTTT. Protein sequence: CASSYFGSNQPQHF.

This clone was seen a single time. The rearrangement joins TRBV5-4 to TRBJ1-2; D possibly corresponds to TRBD1 (5 bases). This CDR3 region has 16 residues. V lost 4 bases and J 0 bases, leaving 16 bases between the germline ends. Germline CDR1 reads SGHNT; CDR2 reads YYREEE (reference sequence). The CDR3 bases are TGTGCCAGCAGCCAGTTAACAGGACGAGCTAACTATGGCTACACCTTC. Translated, it gives CASSQLTGRANYGYTF.